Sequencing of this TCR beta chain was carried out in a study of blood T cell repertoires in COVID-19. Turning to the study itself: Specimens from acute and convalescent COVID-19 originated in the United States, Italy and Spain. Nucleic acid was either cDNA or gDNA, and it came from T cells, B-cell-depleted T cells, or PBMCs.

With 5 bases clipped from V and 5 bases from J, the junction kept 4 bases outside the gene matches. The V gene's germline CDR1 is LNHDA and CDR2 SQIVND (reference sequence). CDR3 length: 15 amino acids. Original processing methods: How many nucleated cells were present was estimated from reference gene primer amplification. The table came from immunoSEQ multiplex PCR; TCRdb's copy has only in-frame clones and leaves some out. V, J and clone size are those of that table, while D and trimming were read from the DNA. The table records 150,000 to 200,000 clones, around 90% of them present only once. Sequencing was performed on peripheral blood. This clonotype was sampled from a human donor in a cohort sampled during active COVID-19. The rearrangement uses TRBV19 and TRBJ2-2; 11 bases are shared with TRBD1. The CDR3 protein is CASSGQGAGTGELFF. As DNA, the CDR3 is TGTGCCAGTAGTGGACAGGGGGCGGGAACCGGGGAGCTGTTTTTT.